The T cell receptor beta chain described here comes from a study of OX40 agonist ivuxolimab in advanced cancers. V lost 5 bases and J lost 5, with 12 bases in between. The CDR3 is made up of 14 amino acids. Germline loops: CDR1 LNHDA, CDR2 SQIVND (reference sequence). Profiled with immunoSEQ multiplex PCR; TCRdb holds only in-frame clones, not every one. Of tens of thousands of clones detected, more than 75% appear once; the ten largest clones hold 1.2%. Regarding the study as a whole: Clonal expansion by week 6 occurred in CD4+ and CD8+ blood T cells (at 0.1 to 3.0 mg/kg). Fewer expanded clones were found on average in CD4+ than in CD8+ T cells.

A word on this clone: Its cognate antigen is unknown.

This chain joins TRBV19 and TRBJ2-2; D unclear. The TCR sequence derives from an adult with an advanced solid tumor such as melanoma, head and neck, liver or kidney cancer. The source material was CD4+ or CD8+ T cells sorted from blood, sampled in a trial of the OX40 agonist ivuxolimab. In nucleotides, the CDR3 is TGTGCCAGTAGTTCCACCTTTGGAACCGGGGAGCTGTTTTTT. Its translation is CASSSTFGTGELFF.